A single TCR beta chain is shown here with its context. Its antigen remains undetermined. Base qualities are missing; no much larger clone stands one base away. The CDR3 spans 14 residues, from the cysteine through the phenylalanine. The sequence is cut down to CDR3 DNA, 42 bases in frame from base 1. CDR1 and CDR2 are drawn from the germline V gene (reference sequence): LNHDA, SQIVND. Germline trimming amounts to 5 bases on V and 0 bases on J, with 4 as the count of junction bases outside the gene matches. Libraries were prepared through UMI-ligation and nested PCR. The beta constant-region primer was an equimolar mix of two oligonucleotides covering both TRBC1 and TRBC2. A single-stranded oligonucleotide carrying the SP2 primer and a 12-nucleotide UMI was ligated to the 3' end of the cDNA by T4 RNA ligase 1. Four rounds of PCR were used to amplify ligated cDNA, with nested alpha and beta constant-region primers being used together with the SP2 primer. Incubation of the ligation reaction lasted roughly 18-25 hours at 16 degrees C. PCR2 was typically run as a SYBR Green qPCR and stopped at a predetermined threshold to prevent over-amplification. Apart from the first purification, every purification step used Agencourt AMPure XP magnetic beads. Libraries were quantified by Qubit and checked on a TapeStation, where a main peak was expected near 650 bp. Pooled libraries were sequenced on an Illumina MiSeq with v2 2x251 paired-end kits, typically giving roughly 0.9-2.1 million reads per sample. Each sample library was pooled at approximately 3.7 nM, and about 4.5-7.5% PhiX was included to improve cluster recognition. In the source study's methods: Decombinator assigned V and J genes to Demultiplexor-processed FASTQ reads by tag matching, allowing a single base-pair mismatch. By using UMIs, Collapsinator corrected both sequencing errors and the frequency errors caused by PCR heterogeneity. TCRs were translated and CDR3s were extracted from the conserved cysteine to the FGXG phenylalanine by CDR3Translator, with non-productive sequences being flagged. Gini, Shannon entropy and inverse Simpson indices were calculated on repertoires that had been subsampled to equal numbers of UMI-defined TCRs. Power-law fits to clonotype abundance distributions were performed by maximum likelihood within the linear range. When run on a single naive CD8 sample, MIGEC and the pipeline yielded similar UMI counts, similar unique TCR numbers and similar clonal distributions. In one analysis, naive TCRs also found in any memory subset of the same donor were removed from the naive repertoire. A set of some 7,600 CMV-associated CDR3 sequences, compiled from VDJdb and a published dataset, was used to search the repertoires. TCRdb took the public reads, trimmed them with fastp at Q25, ran MiXCR for clone calling and kept in-frame beta chains. One record per CDR3 amino acid sequence lists the most common genes and DNA. These V and J calls originate from TCRdb's pipeline instead of the authors' own analysis. Within this sample are 140,000 to 150,000 distinct CDR3 sequences, with 15% to 20% of them counted one time only. Clones ranked in the top ten supply just over 0.14% of the sample.

The sample originates from a study of naive and memory T cell subsets listed by TCRdb under 2017. Broadly, across the study: Sorted naive and memory T cell subsets from peripheral blood were analyzed in the study using a UMI-based, open-source pipeline for TCR alpha and beta sequencing. RNA was DNase-treated and reverse transcribed with TCR constant-region primers, mostly using SuperScript III. The functional CMV T cell responses agreed completely with IgG serology results. On the study overall, not on this receptor specifically: RNA-based TCR counts may be influenced by expression changes linked to T cell activation and differentiation. Naive repertoires, especially CD8, contained a few larger clonotypes, possibly memory cells re-expressing CD45RA. Clonotypes were defined as single alpha or beta chain sequences, not paired alpha/beta receptors. After error correction, only a single occurrence was seen for over 95% of naive TCR sequences, so much steeper abundance distributions were produced than in memory subsets. The repertoire findings for the naive and memory subsets could not be validated, as no ground truth was available. TCR abundance followed a power law whose exponent differed between naive and memory subsets but was consistent across the three individuals. In both CD4 and CD8 cells, the Gini index increased while Shannon and inverse Simpson diversity decreased from naive through CM, EM and EMRA.

From the second PCR step on, the TCR alpha and beta chain libraries were amplified in separate reactions. To determine each donor's CMV status, fresh PBMCs were stimulated overnight with CMV viral lysate, and IFNgamma production from CD4+ T cells was then assessed. CD4 T cells were positively selected with Miltenyi beads, followed by positive selection of CD8 T cells from the CD4-negative fraction. After staining for CD3, CD4, CD8, CD45RA, CD27 and a live/dead dye, cells were sorted on a BD Aria II into four subsets based on CD45RA and CD27. Blood was obtained from a few healthy volunteers, and the blood from each volunteer was fractionated into CD4 and CD8 T cells and subsequently into four differentiation subsets. About 0.11 L of peripheral blood was drawn per donor, and PBMC were isolated by Ficoll-Paque PLUS density-gradient centrifugation. Sorted cells were lysed in RLT buffer, after which RNA was extracted using a Qiagen RNeasy kit and stored at -80 degrees C.

The rearrangement combines TRBV19 with TRBJ2-7; TRBD2 lines up with 7 middle nucleotides. Sequencing was carried out using naive CD4+ T cells from blood. Interpreted using the paper, the cell subset or site label stands for: naive T cells, CD45RA high CD27+. The sequence came from a human donor in good health. The nucleotide sequence is TGTGCCAGTAGTTGGGCTAGCGGCTCCTACGAGCAGTACTTC. Its amino acids are CASSWASGSYEQYF. The variable domain in full, with residues beyond the CDR3 obtained from the reference TRBV19 and TRBJ2-7 genes, is DGGITQSPKYLFRKEGQNVTLSCEQNLNHDAMYWYRQDPGQGLRLIYYSQIVNDFQKGDIAEGYSVSREKKESFPLTVTSAQKNPTAFYLCASSWASGSYEQYFGPGTRLTVT.